A single sample is the source of the 30 T cell receptor beta chains below, sequenced in a study of blood T cell repertoires in COVID-19. Only in-frame clones appear in the TCRdb table, and some are missing; sequencing was by immunoSEQ multiplex PCR. Among about 200,000 clones listed, around 83% were seen once. The source material was peripheral blood. All receptors come from an elderly woman with acute or convalescent COVID-19.

The count of this clone is one. The gene calls are TRBV5-4 and TRBJ2-7, with 11 bases identical to TRBD2. Germline values: CDR1 SGHNT, CDR2 YYREEE (reference sequence). The CDR3 consists of 16 residues. V dropped 0 bases and J dropped 6; count of bases not matched to a gene: 8. The CDR3 nucleotides read TGTGCCAGCAGCTTGGATGTAACTAGCGGGAGTCGCGAGCAGTACTTC. Its translation is CASSLDVTSGSREQYF.

This sequence joins TRBV7-9 and TRBJ1-2; the D gene is possibly TRBD1 (5 bases). Trimming cost V 0 bases and J 6 bases, with 14 bases left between them. The V gene's germline CDR1 is SEHNR and CDR2 FQNEAQ (reference sequence). This CDR3 comprises 15 residues. The CDR3 region is CASSLARPQGHGYTF. The DNA for the CDR3 is TGTGCCAGCAGCTTAGCGCGGCCCCAGGGCCATGGCTACACCTTC.

V is TRBV6-5 and J is TRBJ1-1; D is undetermined. CDR1 and CDR2 from the germline V gene are MNHEY and SVGAGI. The V end lost 8 bases, the J end lost 4 bases, and 11 bases lay between the germline ends. The CDR3 is 12 residues long. CDR3 coding DNA: TGTGCCAGCGGTTGGGCCGGCACTGAAGCTTTCTTT. Translating gives CASGWAGTEAFF.

The genes are TRBV9 and TRBJ2-5; 9 nucleotides align to TRBD2. J was trimmed by 1 base and V by 0 bases; bases with no gene match: 28. CDR3 length: 24 residues. The V gene's germline CDR1 is SGDLS and CDR2 YYNGEE. The CDR3 DNA reads TGTGCCAGCAGCGTAGCTACACTTTACAGGGAGTGGCGGCTAGCGGGATCTCTCCAAGAGACCCAGTACTTC. It codes for CASSVATLYREWRLAGSLQETQYF.

This sequence joins TRBV6-2 or TRBV6-3 and TRBJ1-5, with 12 bases lining up with TRBD1. Trimming cost V 4 bases and J 0 bases; bases outside gene matches: 13. The CDR3 totals 20 residues. Germline V gene lookup returns CDR1 MNHEY and CDR2 SVGEGT. The CDR3: CASSLPGQGARGDSNQPQHF. The CDR3 coding sequence is TGTGCCAGCAGTTTACCGGGACAGGGGGCACGAGGAGATAGCAATCAGCCCCAGCATTTT.

V usage is TRBV20-1 and J usage is TRBJ1-2, with 8 bases lining up with TRBD1. CDR1 is DFQATT and CDR2 is SNEGSKA in the germline V gene (reference sequence). The CDR3 contains 10 residues. Trimming took 7 bases from V and 8 from J; bases not matched to a gene: 3. CDR3 DNA sequence: TGCAGTGTTGGACAGGGCGGCTACACCTTC. Translation: CSVGQGGYTF.

This chain links TRBV3-1 (or the pseudogene TRBV3-2) with TRBJ1-6; 7 bases fit TRBD1. CDR3 length equals 20 residues. J lost 5 bases, V lost 2 bases, and 18 bases had no gene match. Germline V gives CDR1 LGHDT, CDR2 YNNKEL (reference sequence). The CDR3 region is CASSQRLGYSGQINNSPLHF. The CDR3 DNA reads as TGTGCCAGCAGCCAAAGATTGGGCTATTCGGGACAGATAAATAATTCACCCCTCCACTTT.

V and J are TRBV10-1 and TRBJ2-5; TRBD2 matches at 7 bases. V was pared by 2 bases and J by 2 bases, with 8 bases of the junction left unmatched. The V gene's germline CDR1 is WNHNN and CDR2 SYGVQD (reference sequence). The CDR3 has 16 amino acids. The CDR3 bases are TGCGCCAGCAGTGAGGGTCGGGCTAGCGGACAAGAGACCCAGTACTTC. This encodes CASSEGRASGQETQYF.

V and J are TRBV3-1 (or the pseudogene TRBV3-2) and TRBJ2-1; TRBD2 agrees at 14 bases. Per germline, CDR1 LGHDT and CDR2 YNNKEL (reference sequence). The CDR3 length is 16 residues. V lost 5 bases, J lost 8 bases, and 8 bases stayed unmatched. The CDR3 DNA sequence: TGTGCCAGCAGCGCCCGACTAGCGGGAGGGCCCCATGAGCAGTTCTTC. This gives the protein CASSARLAGGPHEQFF.

The V gene is TRBV9, the J gene TRBJ1-4; perhaps TRBD1 as D (6 bases). Germline V lookup: CDR1 SGDLS, CDR2 YYNGEE. The CDR3 has 15 residues. V shed 0 bases and J shed 7 bases, with 13 bases lying between them. CDR3 amino acids: CASSVASGEGEKLFF. The CDR3 DNA follows: TGTGCCAGCAGCGTAGCTTCAGGGGAGGGTGAAAAACTGTTTTTT.

The chain recombines TRBV12-3 or TRBV12-4 with TRBJ2-7; D remains ambiguous. V was cut by 7 bases and J by 3 bases, with 4 bases left in between. This CDR3 contains 10 residues. In DNA, the CDR3 is TGTGCCAGCATTCTCTACGAGCAGTACTTC. Its protein is CASILYEQYF.

The V call is TRBV4-1, the J call TRBJ2-7; no reliable D call. V was clipped by 5 bases and J by 5 bases, with 19 bases between them. CDR3 length: 15 amino acids. Germline V gene sequence: CDR1 MGHRA, CDR2 YSYEKL. The CDR3 spells CASSLTPPGRNEQYF. CDR3 in DNA: TGCGCCAGCAGCTTAACCCCCCCAGGAAGGAACGAGCAGTACTTC.

Remarks on this clone: A read error may produce the germline difference seen at one junction end. Other DNA sequences within the sample encode an identical CDR3. This sequence joins TRBV11-2 and TRBJ2-7; 7 positions agree with TRBD2. The CDR3 loop spans 15 amino acids. Germline-derived CDR1 and CDR2 are SGHAT and FQNNGV. This chain's CDR3 is CASTPQVGTTVEQYF. DNA of the CDR3: TGTGCCAGCACCCCTCAGGTAGGGACTACGGTGGAGCAATACTTC.

This chain connects TRBV18 to TRBJ2-2; 9 bases are a match to TRBD2. CDR1 KGHSH and CDR2 LQKENI come from the germline V gene. This CDR3 contains 16 residues. V was pared by 2 bases and J by 7 bases, with 8 bases of the junction left unmatched. The CDR3 here is CASSPLLAGRIGELFF. Written as DNA, the CDR3 is TGTGCCAGCTCACCATTGCTAGCGGGAAGGATCGGGGAGCTGTTTTTT.

Concerning this clone itself: Other DNA sequences of this sample code for an identical CDR3. The V gene is TRBV29-1, the J gene TRBJ2-7, with TRBD2 matching 9 bases. The length of the CDR3 is 15 residues. Trimming at V came to 5 bases and at J to 2 bases, leaving 10 bases not matched to a gene. Germline loops: CDR1 SQVTM, CDR2 ANQGSEA. This chain's CDR3 is CSVRRGREGPYEQYF. Here the CDR3 DNA reads TGCAGCGTTCGGCGGGGGCGGGAGGGCCCCTACGAGCAGTACTTC.

This clone has a single count. The CDR3 sequence: CASSQPGTGIEQYF. CDR3 coding DNA: TGTGCCAGCAGCCAACCAGGGACAGGAATTGAGCAGTACTTC. The chain carries TRBV3-1 (or the pseudogene TRBV3-2) and TRBJ2-7; TRBD1 matches 8 bases. CDR3 length: 14 amino acids. V dropped 2 bases and J dropped 7; count of bases not matched to a gene: 7. Per germline, CDR1 LGHDT and CDR2 YNNKEL (reference sequence).

The chain has TRBV6-1 and TRBJ1-5; no definite D call. In germline, CDR1 is MNHNS, CDR2 SASEGT. V lost 2 bases and J 6 bases, leaving 5 bases between the germline ends. This CDR3 is built from 12 residues. Written as DNA, the CDR3 is TGTGCCAGCAGTGAACGGGTTCAGCCCCAGCATTTT. This sequence encodes CASSERVQPQHF.

The V and J genes are TRBV19 and TRBJ2-5, with TRBD2 as a possible D gene (6 bases). CDR3 length equals 15 residues. Trimming took 0 bases from V and 5 from J, leaving 13 bases between them. Germline V CDR1 and CDR2: LNHDA, SQIVND (reference sequence). CDR3 bases: TGTGCCAGTAGTATAGATCTGGGGGGTAGGGAGACCCAGTACTTC. It translates to CASSIDLGGRETQYF.

This chain connects TRBV9 to TRBJ2-7; 8 bases are a match to TRBD1. Germline V gene sequence: CDR1 SGDLS, CDR2 YYNGEE. The V gene end was trimmed by 5 bases and the J gene end by 3 bases; junction bases not matched to a gene: 10. This CDR3 is built from 15 residues. The CDR3 coding sequence is TGTGCCAGCAGGGCCGGGACAGGCGATCTCTACGAGCAGTACTTC. Translating it yields CASRAGTGDLYEQYF.

The rearrangement links TRBV12-5 to TRBJ2-4; 15 bases agree with TRBD2. The length of the CDR3 is 19 residues. J lost 7 bases, V lost 6 bases, and 16 bases had no gene match. The germline gives CDR1 LGHNT, CDR2 FRNRAP. CDR3 DNA sequence: TGTGCTAGTGGACATACCCGGACTAGCGGGAGGGATCTGTGGAACATTCAGTACTTC. Translating it yields CASGHTRTSGRDLWNIQYF.

V is TRBV30 and J is TRBJ1-6; TRBD1 aligns across 8 bases. The CDR3 extends over 15 amino acids. The germline CDR1 and CDR2 sequences are GTSNPN and SVGIG (reference sequence). Trimming cost V 0 bases and J 4 bases; bases outside gene matches: 2. The CDR3 is CAWSVGDRYNSPLHF. CDR3 bases: TGTGCCTGGAGTGTTGGGGACAGGTATAATTCACCCCTCCACTTT.

The J gene is TRBJ1-5, the V gene TRBV2, with D possibly matching TRBD1 (6 bases). Germline V gives CDR1 SNHLY, CDR2 FYNNEI. The V end was cut by 6 bases, the J end by 0 bases, with 12 bases between. This CDR3 has 15 residues. In DNA form, the CDR3 reads TGTGCCAGCAGCGCCAGGGGAAGTAGCAATCAGCCCCAGCATTTT. This translates into CASSARGSSNQPQHF.

A few counts support this clone. V and J are TRBV5-1 and TRBJ1-1; possibly TRBD1 for D (6 bases). The CDR3 has 17 residues. CDR1 is SGHRS, CDR2 YFSETQ, per germline. The V and J ends lost 0 bases and 0 bases respectively, with 15 bases between them. The CDR3 nucleotides read TGCGCCAGCAGCTTGGCCCGGGGGGCGGGGATGAACACTGAAGCTTTCTTT. Its protein is CASSLARGAGMNTEAFF.

The table lists this clone with a count of one. This rearrangement joins TRBV18 to TRBJ2-7; possible D gene TRBD1, 7 bases. From germline, CDR1 is KGHSH and CDR2 LQKENI. This CDR3 has 14 amino acids. Trimming pared 1 base from V and 7 bases from J, leaving 14 bases between. The CDR3 DNA reads as TGTGCCAGCTCACCACTCGACAGGGCGGGGGAGCAGTACTTC. Translating it yields CASSPLDRAGEQYF.

The gene calls are TRBV5-4 and TRBJ1-6; no firm D call. Deletions cut 4 bases from V and 4 bases from J, with 9 bases between. The germline V gene encodes CDR1 SGHNT and CDR2 YYREEE (reference sequence). This CDR3 comprises 14 residues. CDR3 in DNA: TGTGCCAGCAGCCGAGGCCAGTATAATTCACCCCTCCACTTT. It yields the protein CASSRGQYNSPLHF.

The chain links TRBV12-3 or TRBV12-4 to TRBJ1-1; D remains unclear. CDR3 size: 13 residues. The V end was cut by 6 bases, the J end by 0 bases, with 8 bases between. The CDR3 loop is CASSRELNTEAFF. The DNA of the CDR3 is TGTGCCAGCAGCCGAGAGCTGAACACTGAAGCTTTCTTT.

The chain recombines TRBV2 with TRBJ1-6; D uncertain. The CDR3 has 15 residues. Trimming cost V 6 bases and J 0 bases, with 9 bases left between them. The germline V gene has CDR1 SNHLY and CDR2 FYNNEI. CDR3 protein: CASRSESSYNSPLHF. Written as DNA, the CDR3 is TGTGCCAGCAGATCCGAGAGCTCCTATAATTCACCCCTCCACTTT.

The chain carries TRBV6-2 or TRBV6-3 and TRBJ1-5; 10 bases are a match to TRBD1. Germline V gene lookup returns CDR1 MNHEY and CDR2 SVGEGT. This CDR3 spans 18 amino acids. J was trimmed by 5 bases and V by 0 bases; bases with no gene match: 10. The CDR3: CASSYSAGTGVRDQPQHF. In nucleotides, the CDR3 is TGTGCCAGCAGTTACTCCGCTGGGACAGGGGTACGGGATCAGCCCCAGCATTTT.

The chain has TRBV7-9 and TRBJ1-3, with D unresolved. CDR3 length: 17 residues. V lost 5 bases and J 4 bases, leaving 21 bases between the germline ends. Germline assignment: CDR1 SEHNR and CDR2 FQNEAQ (reference sequence). This CDR3 reads CASSLILTWRGGNTIYF. CDR3 coding DNA: TGTGCCAGCAGCCTAATCCTGACTTGGCGCGGCGGAAACACCATATATTTT.

The rearrangement uses TRBV25-1 and TRBJ1-5; the D gene is possibly TRBD1 (6 bases). The germline V and J ends were trimmed by 4 bases and 8 bases, with 15 bases remaining between them. This CDR3 comprises 14 residues. Germline CDR1 is MGHDK and CDR2 is SYGVNS. In nucleotides, the CDR3 is TGTGCCAGCAGTGGGACAGCGAGTAGTGAGCCCCAGCATTTT. This codes for CASSGTASSEPQHF.